This passage covers 30 T cell receptor beta chains from one sample sequenced in a study of human T cells and chemical hapten exposure. Via MiXCR, TCRdb re-called the RACE reads, giving one row per CDR3 protein. The table lists about 350,000 distinct CDR3 sequences, about 5% of them singletons. Time point given: pre-sensitization, week 0. Treatment denoted: therapeutic diphenylcyclopropenone sensitization with weekly scalp DPC. This material consisted of whole blood, taken in connection with sensitization to the hapten diphenylcyclopropenone (DPC). The receptors originated from a woman aged 18-30 years with alopecia areata. Some clones in this sample may be carry-over from other donors' samples.

This chain uses TRBV20-1 with TRBJ1-4; tentative D call: TRBD1 (5 bases). V dropped 3 bases and J dropped 3 bases, with 14 bases sitting between them. Germline V gives CDR1 DFQATT, CDR2 SNEGSKA (reference sequence). This CDR3 is built from 15 residues. CDR3 amino acids: CSARATEQANEKLFF. The CDR3 coding sequence is TGCAGTGCTAGGGCCACTGAACAGGCTAATGAAAAACTGTTTTTT.

The chain uses TRBV13 and TRBJ1-6, with TRBD1 matching 9 bases. Germline lookup yields CDR1 PRHDT and CDR2 FYEKMQ (reference sequence). The trim removed 6 bases at V and 9 bases at J, leaving 6 bases unmatched. This CDR3 has 14 residues. The CDR3 nucleotides are TGTGCCAGCAGGCCGAACAGGGGGCTTTCACCCCTCCACTTT. Residues: CASRPNRGLSPLHF.

The genes are TRBV9 and TRBJ1-3; tentative D call: TRBD1 (5 bases). Germline V gene lookup returns CDR1 SGDLS and CDR2 YYNGEE. This CDR3 spans 12 amino acids. Trimming stripped 3 bases from V and 5 bases from J, with 6 bases between. CDR3 sequence reads: CASSEDRNTIYF. Here the CDR3 DNA reads TGTGCCAGCAGCGAGGACAGAAACACCATATATTTT.

The chain uses TRBV6-5 and TRBJ1-1; D may be TRBD1 (6 bases). The CDR3 has 14 amino acids. Per the germline V gene, CDR1 is MNHEY and CDR2 is SVGAGI. Between the trimmed V and J ends, which lost 6 bases and 4 bases, there was a span of 15 bases. The CDR3 DNA reads TGTGCCAGCAGAAAACAGGGAAGCGGCACTGAAGCTTTCTTT. Residues: CASRKQGSGTEAFF.

The chain carries TRBV7-9 and TRBJ1-6; D perhaps matches TRBD1 (5 bases). Germline-derived CDR1 and CDR2 are SEHNR and FQNEAQ (reference sequence). The CDR3 has 14 residues. Trimming pared 5 bases from V and 10 bases from J, leaving 15 bases between. Here the CDR3 DNA reads TGTGCCAGCAGCCCAGGGATTGGCGGCTCACCCCTCCACTTT. This translates into CASSPGIGGSPLHF.

This clonotype was seen ten or more times. The genes are TRBV20-1 and TRBJ2-7; D is undetermined. V was shortened by 0 bases and J by 4 bases, with 13 bases between the two germline ends. CDR1 and CDR2 from the germline V gene are DFQATT and SNEGSKA (reference sequence). The CDR3 runs 14 residues. Written as DNA, the CDR3 is TGCAGTGCTAGAGATTGGGCAGGTTCTTACGAGCAGTACTTC. Protein: CSARDWAGSYEQYF.

The chain carries TRBV7-2 and TRBJ1-2, with 10 bases lining up with TRBD1. The length of the CDR3 is 21 residues. In germline, CDR1 is SGHTA, CDR2 FQGNSA. Unmatched junction bases numbered 20, after V lost 2 bases and J lost 2 bases. CDR3 amino acids: CASSLMSSTGGETEANYGYTF. The CDR3 DNA is TGTGCCAGCAGCTTAATGAGTTCGACAGGGGGCGAGACTGAGGCAAACTATGGCTACACCTTC.

The table lists this clonotype with many counts. V usage is TRBV4-3 and J usage is TRBJ2-7; D ambiguous. Trimming took 0 bases from V and 2 from J, leaving 11 bases between them. This CDR3 is built from 15 residues. Germline CDR1 reads LGHNA; CDR2 reads YSLEER. In DNA, the CDR3 is TGCGCCAGCAGCCAAGAAGTGGGTTTACCCTACGAGCAGTACTTC. This translates into CASSQEVGLPYEQYF.

This clonotype was seen a few times. This chain uses TRBV3-1 with TRBJ1-2; possible D gene TRBD1, 5 bases. The CDR3 contains 17 residues. V shed 4 bases and J shed 2 bases, with 20 bases lying between them. Germline values: CDR1 LGHDT, CDR2 YNNKEL (reference sequence). The CDR3 coding sequence is TGTGCCAGCAGCCCGACGCGGGGGTTACCGAGAAACTATGGCTACACCTTC. It yields the protein CASSPTRGLPRNYGYTF. The full variable domain, with the rest looked up from reference TRBV3-1 and TRBJ1-2, is DTAVSQTPKYLVTQMGNDKSIKCEQNLGHDTMYWYKQDSKKFLKIMFSYNNKELIINETVPNRFSPKSPDKAHLNLHINSLELGDSAVYFCASSPTRGLPRNYGYTFGSGTRLTVV.

The sample holds a few counts of this clonotype. V is TRBV5-1 and J is TRBJ1-1; D ambiguous. Trimming left V 3 bases short and J 2 bases short, with 8 bases between. This CDR3 contains 13 residues. Germline values: CDR1 SGHRS, CDR2 YFSETQ. The CDR3 protein is CASSSFGNTEAFF. The DNA for the CDR3 is TGCGCCAGCAGCTCCTTCGGCAACACTGAAGCTTTCTTT.

This clonotype has a handful of counts. This sequence joins TRBV28 and TRBJ2-7; 7 positions match TRBD2. The CDR3 is 15 residues long. In germline, CDR1 is MDHEN, CDR2 SYDVKM. With V trimmed by 2 bases and J by 2 bases, 6 bases remained unmatched. CDR3 amino acids: CASSLGRDATYEQYF. The CDR3 nucleotides read TGTGCCAGCAGTTTAGGGAGGGACGCAACCTACGAGCAGTACTTC.

This clonotype was observed at least ten times. V and J are TRBV7-9 and TRBJ2-1; D unclear. V was pared by 11 bases and J by 4 bases, with 12 bases between. Germline V gives CDR1 SEHNR, CDR2 FQNEAQ (reference sequence). This CDR3 region has 12 residues. The DNA of the CDR3 is TGTGCCGGTCGGTGGGGTTACAATGAGCAGTTCTTC. It codes for CAGRWGYNEQFF.

The rearrangement uses TRBV10-3 and TRBJ1-1, with 11 bases identical to TRBD1. This CDR3 region has 15 residues. CDR1 and CDR2 from the germline V gene are ENHRY and SYGVKD. After removal of 5 bases from V and 4 bases from J, the junction contained 6 bases not matched to a gene. Here the CDR3 reads CAISPGQGGATEAFF. DNA for the CDR3: TGTGCCATCAGTCCGGGACAGGGGGGAGCCACTGAAGCTTTCTTT.

This rearrangement joins TRBV7-9 to TRBJ1-2; TRBD1 might be the D (6 bases). The V end was cut by 6 bases, the J end by 6 bases, with 14 bases between. Germline V gives CDR1 SEHNR, CDR2 FQNEAQ (reference sequence). The CDR3 is made up of 13 amino acids. The CDR3 region is CASSRDIPDGYTF. In nucleotides, the CDR3 is TGTGCCAGCAGTCGGGACATTCCCGATGGCTACACCTTC.

The sample holds a few counts of this clonotype. The chain recombines TRBV6-5 with TRBJ1-1, with 7 bases matching TRBD1. V was clipped by 8 bases and J by 2 bases; unmatched bases: 11. The CDR3 length is 15 residues. Germline CDR1 MNHEY, CDR2 SVGAGI. The DNA of the CDR3 is TGTGCCAGCCAAACAAACCCAGGGGGAAACACTGAAGCTTTCTTT. It encodes CASQTNPGGNTEAFF.

This clonotype was picked up many times. This chain joins TRBV28 and TRBJ2-2, with 9 bases aligning to TRBD1. Unmatched junction bases numbered 5, after V lost 4 bases and J lost 5 bases. The germline gives CDR1 MDHEN, CDR2 SYDVKM. This CDR3 region has 15 residues. The CDR3 loop reads CASSSPGTGTGELFF. The CDR3 nucleotides read TGTGCCAGCAGTTCCCCCGGGACAGGGACCGGGGAGCTGTTTTTT.

This clonotype was observed a handful of times. The V call is TRBV2, the J call TRBJ2-1, with D perhaps matching TRBD1 (6 bases). The germline CDR1 and CDR2 sequences are SNHLY and FYNNEI. The CDR3 has 13 amino acids. Trimming removed 6 bases from V and 6 bases from J, with 12 bases in between. This CDR3 reads CASRNRVFNEQFF. DNA for the CDR3: TGTGCCAGCAGGAACAGGGTTTTCAATGAGCAGTTCTTC.

V usage is TRBV6-2 or TRBV6-3 and J usage is TRBJ2-7, with 9 bases fitting TRBD1. The V and J ends lost 4 bases and 4 bases, in that order; junction bases with no gene match: 11. The CDR3 has 16 amino acids. Germline CDR1 is MNHEY and CDR2 is SVGEGT. The DNA of the CDR3 is TGTGCCAGCAGTTTCCTTGTGGGACAGGGTGTTTACGAGCAGTACTTC. The encoded protein is CASSFLVGQGVYEQYF.

This clonotype was recorded many times. This chain links TRBV21-1 with TRBJ2-1; the tabulated D call, TRBD1, remains unverified against the DNA. TRBV21-1 is noted as a pseudogene. There are 16 residues in the CDR3. The CDR3 loop is CASSRLGQGVFNEQFF. DNA for the CDR3: TGTGCCAGCAGCAGGTTAGGGCAGGGGGTATTCAATGAGCAGTTCTTC.

At least ten counts were recorded for this clonotype. V and J are TRBV7-6 and TRBJ1-1, with D uncertain. V was trimmed by 4 bases and J by 0 bases, leaving 15 bases between them. The CDR3 consists of 16 residues. From germline, CDR1 is SGHVS and CDR2 FNYEAQ. The chain's CDR3 is CASSSITESVNTEAFF. CDR3 coding DNA: TGTGCCAGCAGCTCAATCACAGAAAGCGTGAACACTGAAGCTTTCTTT.

This clonotype occurred many times. The chain combines TRBV28 with TRBJ1-1, with D possibly matching TRBD1 (5 bases). The CDR3 runs 13 residues. CDR1 and CDR2 from the germline V gene are MDHEN and SYDVKM. V lost 5 bases, J lost 11 bases, and 18 bases lay in between. The CDR3 sequence is CASSPQTGRRAFF. In DNA, the CDR3 is TGTGCCAGCAGTCCCCAAACGGGACGCCGGGCTTTCTTT.

Ten or more counts support this clonotype. The CDR3 sequence is CSATQGSTENYGYTF. CDR3 in DNA: TGCAGCGCAACTCAGGGCAGCACCGAAAACTATGGCTACACCTTC. The rearrangement links TRBV29-1 to TRBJ1-2; D might be TRBD1 (5 bases). This CDR3 has 15 amino acids. The ends were cut back, 7 bases at V and 2 bases at J, with 20 bases in the middle. The germline V gene has CDR1 SQVTM and CDR2 ANQGSEA.

This clonotype occurred many times. This chain connects TRBV6-2 or TRBV6-3 to TRBJ1-1; TRBD1 matches at 9 bases. The ends lost 6 bases at V and 5 bases at J; junction bases unmatched: 10. The CDR3 is made up of 15 amino acids. Germline values: CDR1 MNHEY, CDR2 SVGEGT. The CDR3 nucleotides read TGTGCCAGCAGCACAGGGGGCTCGGGGATTACTGAAGCTTTCTTT. Translation: CASSTGGSGITEAFF.

This clonotype was observed at least ten times. The CDR3 sequence: CASSLEGKNSPLHF. The CDR3, as DNA: TGTGCCAGCAGTTTAGAGGGGAAGAATTCACCCCTCCACTTT. J is TRBJ1-6 and V is TRBV27; TRBD1 is a possible D gene (5 bases). Between the trimmed V and J ends, which lost 2 bases and 7 bases, there was a span of 9 bases. CDR3 size: 14 residues. The germline CDR1 and CDR2 sequences are MNHEY and SMNVEV (reference sequence).

This clonotype has only a few counts. The chain joins TRBV2 to TRBJ2-1; D could derive from TRBD1 or TRBD2 (6 bases each). The CDR3 totals 17 residues. V gave up 7 bases and J gave up 0 bases, with 19 bases separating them. Germline values: CDR1 SNHLY, CDR2 FYNNEI. CDR3 protein: CASIQRGAASSYNEQFF. In DNA, the CDR3 is TGTGCCAGCATCCAAAGGGGGGCCGCGAGCTCCTACAATGAGCAGTTCTTC.

The sample holds a few counts of this clonotype. The CDR3 DNA sequence: TGTGCCAGCAGCCCGCAGGAGTACTTC. Its translation is CASSPQEYF. The chain employs TRBV7-2 and TRBJ2-5; D remains unclear. CDR3 length: 9 amino acids. The V and J ends lost 5 bases and 12 bases respectively, with 7 bases between them. CDR1 is SGHTA and CDR2 is FQGNSA in the germline V gene.

At least ten counts were recorded for this clonotype. The chain couples TRBV14 to TRBJ1-1; TRBD1 matches at 7 bases. The V and J ends lost 2 bases and 4 bases, in that order; junction bases with no gene match: 7. Germline V gene lookup returns CDR1 SGHDN and CDR2 FVKESK. The CDR3 covers 15 residues. This CDR3 is CASSQWQGGGTEAFF. In DNA form, the CDR3 reads TGTGCCAGCAGCCAATGGCAGGGGGGAGGCACTGAAGCTTTCTTT. The entire variable domain, with the rest obtained from reference TRBV14 and TRBJ1-1, is as follows: EAGVTQFPSHSVIEKGQTVTLRCDPISGHDNLYWYRRVMGKEIKFLLHFVKESKQDESGMPNNRFLAERTGGTYSTLKVQPAELEDSGVYFCASSQWQGGGTEAFFGQGTRLTVV.

The sample holds a few counts of this clonotype. The chain combines TRBV2 with TRBJ1-6, with unresolved D. Germline CDR1 and CDR2: SNHLY and FYNNEI. This CDR3 spans 12 amino acids. Trimming cost V 6 bases and J 11 bases, with 11 bases left between them. DNA for the CDR3: TGTGCCAGCAGGCCGGGTCCAACACCCCTCCACTTT. Translated: CASRPGPTPLHF.

Ten or more counts support this clonotype. The chain is built from TRBV29-1 and TRBJ2-5; 14 positions match TRBD2. The CDR3 has 16 amino acids. V lost 3 bases, J lost 4 bases, and 7 bases stayed unmatched. Germline values: CDR1 SQVTM, CDR2 ANQGSEA. CDR3 nucleotides: TGCAGCGTTGAGACTAGCGGGGGGGCTGGAGTAGAGACCCAGTACTTC. It specifies CSVETSGGAGVETQYF. Filled out from reference TRBV29-1 and TRBJ2-5, the complete variable domain reads SAVISQKPSRDICQRGTSLTIQCQVDSQVTMMFWYRQQPGQSLTLIATANQGSEATYESGFVIDKFPISRPNLTFSTLTVSNMSPEDSSIYLCSVETSGGAGVETQYFGPGTRLLVL.

This clonotype was picked up many times. The V call is TRBV6-2 or TRBV6-3, the J call TRBJ1-2; D not resolved. Trimming took off 8 bases at V and 9 bases at J, with 19 bases between the two ends. Germline loops: CDR1 MNHEY, CDR2 SVGEGT. This CDR3 contains 13 residues. CDR3 DNA: TGTGCCAGCTCCGATACGCTAGAAGGACGCTACACCTTC. Its translation: CASSDTLEGRYTF.